This T cell receptor beta chain was retrieved from a study of beta chain features in type 1 diabetes. cDNA synthesis used the whole RNA isolate, giving expressed TCRB sequences. The repertoire was sequenced with immunoSEQ multiplex PCR; TCRdb's copy has only in-frame clones and lacks some. This sample has about 370,000 clones, with about 15% found just once. This clone was detected only a few times. The sequence derives from a young woman in good health. Sequencing used naive CD4+ T cells from blood.

CDR3 coding DNA: TGTGCCAGCAGTCCGTCATCGGGACAGGGGGATGGCTACACCTTC. Translating it yields CASSPSSGQGDGYTF. V gene TRBV28 combines with J gene TRBJ1-2, with 11 bases matching TRBD1. V shed 5 bases and J 6 bases; nucleotides not matched to a gene: 8. This CDR3 comprises 15 residues. Germline CDR1 and CDR2: MDHEN and SYDVKM.